This is a list of T cell receptor beta chains from one sample in a study of blood T cell repertoires in COVID-19. Sequenced by immunoSEQ multiplex PCR; TCRdb stores in-frame clones only, minus some. The sample carries 150,000 to 200,000 clones, roughly 80% recorded once. Sequenced input: peripheral blood. Source of these receptors: a man in his sixties with acute or convalescent COVID-19. CDR3s include the opening cysteine and the closing phenylalanine or tryptophan. The order of the fields is CDR3 protein, V gene.

CDR3: CASSFKGTGELFF
V: TRBV12-3/TRBV12-4

CDR3: CASSKEVRPDYGYTF
V: TRBV21-1

CDR3: CASSFYSNQPQHF
V: TRBV27

CDR3: CASSRDRDQPQHF
V: TRBV27

CDR3: CASSWGQGSNQPQHF
V: TRBV5-5

CDR3: CASKEGGPMDTQYF
V: TRBV19

CDR3: CASSYSGGSGGYTF
V: TRBV6-5

CDR3: CASSDLAGSYNEQFF
V: TRBV9

CDR3: CASCEEVAAGNEQFF
V: TRBV2

CDR3: CAISPQGSGNQPQHF
V: TRBV10-3

CDR3: CASPGGTSTDTQYF
V: TRBV27

CDR3: CASSFSSREPNEQFF
V: TRBV27

CDR3: CASSTGQGLNEQFF
V: TRBV6-5

CDR3: CAWTLGPKAFF
V: TRBV30

CDR3: CASRPSRGASNSPLHF
V: TRBV2

CDR3: CASSRDTYEQYF
V: TRBV5-6

CDR3: CASMGANYGYTF
V: TRBV2

CDR3: CAISEPGWQPQHF
V: TRBV10-3

CDR3: CASSPGTSGETYEQYF
V: TRBV3-1/TRBV3-2

CDR3: CASTRTSGGTDTQYF
V: TRBV4-2

CDR3: CASSLKGAAEAFF
V: TRBV5-4

CDR3: CASGLVGWQGIGVQYF
V: TRBV12-5

CDR3: CASSFTSGNDQFF
V: TRBV7-9

CDR3: CASSSKSRSDTQYF
V: TRBV7-9

CDR3: CASSLTTGNTIYF
V: TRBV7-2

CDR3: CASRGRDSGNQPQHF
V: TRBV2

CDR3: CASSLDRPNEKLFF
V: TRBV5-1

CDR3: CASSQELRGSGAFF
V: TRBV3-1/TRBV3-2

CDR3: CASGERAPGSYEQYF
V: TRBV12-5

CDR3: CASSELGGVGSPLHF
V: TRBV6-1

CDR3: CASSSPNGGQRGSPLHF
V: TRBV7-2

CDR3: CASTSADSYEQYF
V: TRBV6-6

CDR3: CASSRLAGTSYNEQFF
V: TRBV5-1

CDR3: CASRPPGGAGERVAKNIQYF
V: TRBV12-2

CDR3: CASRLADEQYF
V: TRBV6-6

CDR3: CASSLPISRTYQPQHF
V: TRBV19

CDR3: CAISEERQALYEQYF
V: TRBV10-3

CDR3: CASRISGSPEQYF
V: TRBV6-6

CDR3: CASRPTGVDTQYF
V: TRBV6-2/TRBV6-3

CDR3: CACPGTGGDGYTF
V: TRBV19

CDR3: CASSLYPPQQGINYGYTF
V: TRBV27

CDR3: CASRETGFNTEAFF
V: TRBV6-5

CDR3: CASRIQGAPDEKLFF
V: TRBV2

CDR3: CASSFTGQGLGYTF
V: TRBV5-4

CDR3: CASSQDQGLYEQYF
V: TRBV4-3

CDR3: CSASPSGGATDTQYF
V: TRBV29-1

CDR3: CAISEYGQTFEAFF
V: TRBV10-3

CDR3: CASSVNGVDTEAFF
V: TRBV9